This T cell receptor (beta chain) was captured by sequencing in a study of siplizumab effects on memory and regulatory T cells. Study-level background: Either no drug or siplizumab at around 1 ug/mL was used in mixed lymphocyte reactions that were paired. Study-wide results and caveats: Memory cells seemed less diverse than naive T cells, which also seemed major contributors to the alloresponse. The Treg-derived share of mappable alloreactive CD4+ clones averaged approximately 71% with siplizumab and under 30% in controls.

In regard to this clone: Its antigen remains unidentified.

Cocultured for over five days at 37°C were the mixed lymphocyte reaction cells. Germline V gene sequence: CDR1 KGHSH, CDR2 LQKENI. The CDR3 is 15 amino acids. Unmatched junction bases numbered 2, after V lost 1 base and J lost 6 bases. The assay was immunoSEQ multiplex PCR, and TCRdb's table has in-frame clones only and misses some. Of about 13,000 clones in the sample, about 40% were seen once. The sample comprised CFSE-low (dividing) CD8+ T cells sorted from an allogeneic mixed lymphocyte reaction. The V and J genes are TRBV18 and TRBJ1-4, with 10 bases lining up with TRBD1. The receptor was derived from a human donor in good health; the cells came from an allogeneic mixed lymphocyte reaction. CDR3 in DNA: TGTGCCAGCTCACCACTCGGGACAGGGGATGAAAAACTGTTTTTT. Its protein product is CASSPLGTGDEKLFF. Based on the CDR3 plus reference TRBV18 and TRBJ1-4, the full variable domain is NAGVMQNPRHLVRRRGQEARLRCSPMKGHSHVYWYRQLPEEGLKFMVYLQKENIIDESGMPKERFSAEFPKEGPSILRIQQVVRGDSAAYFCASSPLGTGDEKLFFGSGTQLSVL.